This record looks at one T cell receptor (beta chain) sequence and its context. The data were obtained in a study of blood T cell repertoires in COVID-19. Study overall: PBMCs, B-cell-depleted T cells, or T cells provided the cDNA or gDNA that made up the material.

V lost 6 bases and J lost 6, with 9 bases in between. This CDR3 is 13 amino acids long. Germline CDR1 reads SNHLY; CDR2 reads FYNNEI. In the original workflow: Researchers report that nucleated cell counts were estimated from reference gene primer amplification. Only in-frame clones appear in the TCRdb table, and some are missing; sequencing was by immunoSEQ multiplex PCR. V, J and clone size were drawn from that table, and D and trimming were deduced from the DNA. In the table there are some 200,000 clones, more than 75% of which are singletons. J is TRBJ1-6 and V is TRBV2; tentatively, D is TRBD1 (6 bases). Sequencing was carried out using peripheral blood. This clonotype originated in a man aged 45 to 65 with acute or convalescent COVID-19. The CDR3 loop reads CASRGHPNSPLHF. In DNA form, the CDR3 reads TGTGCCAGCAGGGGACACCCTAATTCACCCCTCCACTTT.